One and the same sample provided the 21 T cell receptor beta chains below, sequenced in a study of cytomegalovirus exposure and HLA in healthy donors. PCR amplification relied on 60 Vbeta primers (plus 13 Jbeta primers). TCRdb's table, derived via immunoSEQ multiplex PCR, lists solely in-frame clones and lacks some. The sample totals 130,000 or so clones. Sample: PBMCs. These receptors originate from a woman aged 18-29 years in good health and CMV-seronegative.

V is TRBV5-1 and J is TRBJ2-5; 7 bases are shared with TRBD1. CDR1 SGHRS and CDR2 YFSETQ come from the germline V gene. The trim removed 4 bases at V and 5 bases at J, leaving 2 bases unmatched. CDR3 length: 12 residues. The CDR3 DNA sequence: TGCGCCAGCAGCCCGGGACAGGAGACCCAGTACTTC. It is translated as CASSPGQETQYF.

The J gene is TRBJ2-2, the V gene TRBV28, with 8 bases aligning to TRBD2. V shed 3 bases, J shed 2 bases, and the junction held 5 bases outside the gene matches. The CDR3 length is 16 residues. CDR1 MDHEN and CDR2 SYDVKM come from the germline V gene. CDR3 nucleotide sequence: TGTGCCAGCAGTTTCCTCACTAGCGGAAACACCGGGGAGCTGTTTTTT. The encoded protein is CASSFLTSGNTGELFF.

The chain is built from TRBV19 and TRBJ1-5, with TRBD1 matching 9 bases. From germline, CDR1 is LNHDA and CDR2 SQIVND (reference sequence). V shed 4 bases, J shed 5 bases, and the junction held 6 bases outside the gene matches. The CDR3 sequence is 15 residues long. The CDR3 reads CASSTRTGVYQPQHF. CDR3 DNA: TGTGCCAGTAGTACCAGGACAGGGGTTTATCAGCCCCAGCATTTT.

V and J are TRBV7-2 and TRBJ1-1; D perhaps matches TRBD1 (6 bases). V was trimmed by 7 bases and J by 4 bases, leaving 10 bases between them. This CDR3 spans 12 amino acids. Germline-derived CDR1 and CDR2 are SGHTA and FQGNSA. The DNA for the CDR3 is TGTGCCAGCACGAGGGGGGGCACTGAAGCTTTCTTT. Amino acids: CASTRGGTEAFF. The complete variable domain, with remaining parts taken from reference TRBV7-2 and TRBJ1-1, reads GAGVSQSPSNKVTEKGKDVELRCDPISGHTALYWYRQSLGQGLEFLIYFQGNSAPDKSGLPSDRFSAERTGGSVSTLTIQRTQQEDSAVYLCASTRGGTEAFFGQGTRLTVV.

The chain joins TRBV7-8 to TRBJ2-1; D unresolved. In germline, CDR1 is SGHVS, CDR2 FQNEAQ. This CDR3 spans 16 amino acids. Trimming removed 7 bases at V and 0 bases at J, with 16 bases between. The CDR3 loop is CASIPSRVASYNEQFF. CDR3 coding DNA: TGTGCCAGCATCCCATCCCGGGTAGCCTCCTACAATGAGCAGTTCTTC.

The chain combines TRBV7-2 with TRBJ2-2; 8 bases fit TRBD2. The ends lost 5 bases at V and 0 bases at J; junction bases unmatched: 8. Germline CDR1 SGHTA, CDR2 FQGNSA. The CDR3 is 17 residues long. CDR3 amino acids: CASSQSELAANTGELFF. The CDR3 region has the DNA TGTGCCAGCAGCCAGTCGGAACTAGCGGCGAACACCGGGGAGCTGTTTTTT.

Of note for this clone: This specimen includes other DNA sequences encoding the same CDR3. The CDR3 nucleotides are TGTGCCAGCACCGCAACGGGACAGGGAGGCTACGAGCAGTACTTC. This sequence encodes CASTATGQGGYEQYF. The rearrangement uses TRBV19 and TRBJ2-7; TRBD1 agrees at 9 bases. V trimming: 9 bases; J trimming: 3 bases; junction bases outside the gene matches: 12. This CDR3 comprises 15 residues. From germline, CDR1 is LNHDA and CDR2 SQIVND (reference sequence). Together with reference TRBV19 and TRBJ2-7, the CDR3 gives the full variable domain: DGGITQSPKYLFRKEGQNVTLSCEQNLNHDAMYWYRQDPGQGLRLIYYSQIVNDFQKGDIAEGYSVSREKKESFPLTVTSAQKNPTAFYLCASTATGQGGYEQYFGPGTRLTVT.

CDR3 protein: CASSQAPSGTGDEKLFF. CDR3 sequence (DNA): TGTGCCAGCAGCCAAGCACCCTCCGGGACAGGGGACGAAAAACTGTTTTTT. The chain combines TRBV4-2 with TRBJ1-4; TRBD1 aligns across 10 bases. Germline values: CDR1 LGHNA, CDR2 YNFKEQ. The junction had 10 bases not matched to a gene; V was cut back by 1 base and J by 8 bases. CDR3 size: 17 residues.

V is TRBV9 and J is TRBJ2-5; the D is unclear. The CDR3 is made up of 14 amino acids. Germline V gene data show CDR1 as SGDLS and CDR2 as YYNGEE. Trimming stripped 5 bases from V and 5 bases from J, with 16 bases between. The CDR3 spells CASSLLPSRETQYF. The CDR3, as DNA: TGTGCCAGCAGTCTCCTCCCTAGTAGGGAGACCCAGTACTTC.

The rearrangement links TRBV6-5 to TRBJ2-5; 10 nucleotides align to TRBD2. The germline V gene has CDR1 MNHEY and CDR2 SVGAGI. The length of the CDR3 is 14 residues. The J segment lost 6 bases and the V segment lost 7 bases, leaving 8 bases of the junction unmatched. In DNA form, the CDR3 reads TGTGCCAGCATCCAGAGCGGGAGGGCGAAGACCCAGTACTTC. It codes for CASIQSGRAKTQYF.

The rearrangement uses TRBV6-1 and TRBJ2-2; D may be TRBD2 (6 bases). From germline, CDR1 is MNHNS and CDR2 SASEGT. Trimming removed 5 bases at V and 8 bases at J, with 18 bases between. The CDR3 is 15 residues long. The chain's CDR3 is CASSWGTSALGELFF. The CDR3, as DNA: TGTGCCAGCAGTTGGGGGACTTCTGCTCTTGGGGAGCTGTTTTTT.

The J gene is TRBJ2-7, the V gene TRBV2; TRBD1 aligns across 9 bases. V shed 6 bases, J shed 3 bases, and the junction held 6 bases outside the gene matches. The germline CDR1 and CDR2 sequences are SNHLY and FYNNEI. CDR3 size: 14 residues. CDR3 in amino acids: CASRDWDRDYEQYF. In DNA, the CDR3 is TGTGCCAGCAGGGATTGGGACAGGGACTACGAGCAGTACTTC.

V is TRBV6-4 and J is TRBJ2-1; D may be TRBD2 (5 bases). The CDR3 covers 13 residues. Per germline, CDR1 MRHNA and CDR2 SNTAGT. Trimming shortened V by 0 bases and J by 9 bases, and 9 bases separated the two germline ends. CDR3 coding DNA: TGTGCCAGCAGTGACTCCGGGGAAGGTGAGCAGTTCTTC. It translates to CASSDSGEGEQFF.

The CDR3 is CASCGGLAGRETQYF. The CDR3 nucleotides are TGTGCCAGCTGCGGCGGACTAGCGGGACGGGAGACCCAGTACTTC. This sequence joins TRBV6-1 and TRBJ2-5, with 12 bases that match TRBD2. Losses at the gene ends were 8 bases for V and 5 bases for J; bases not matched to a gene: 9. The CDR3 consists of 15 residues. The germline V gene encodes CDR1 MNHNS and CDR2 SASEGT.

The genes are TRBV27 and TRBJ1-2; possible D gene TRBD1, 5 bases. The V and J ends lost 0 bases and 6 bases respectively, with 14 bases between them. Germline V CDR1 and CDR2: MNHEY, SMNVEV (reference sequence). This CDR3 has 15 amino acids. CDR3 coding DNA: TGTGCCAGCAGTTTATCGGCGGGACTTGGGGATGGCTACACCTTC. This codes for CASSLSAGLGDGYTF.

CDR3 in amino acids: CASSSPGLGETQYF. CDR3 nucleotides: TGTGCCAGCAGCTCCCCGGGGTTAGGAGAGACCCAGTACTTC. The chain has TRBV7-8 and TRBJ2-5; weak D call: TRBD2 (5 bases). V was trimmed by 4 bases and J by 4 bases, leaving 13 bases between them. The CDR3 loop spans 14 amino acids. CDR1 SGHVS and CDR2 FQNEAQ come from the germline V gene.

The rearrangement uses TRBV6-1 and TRBJ1-2; 11 bases are a match to TRBD1. V shed 5 bases and J 7 bases; nucleotides not matched to a gene: 3. The CDR3 is 13 residues long. CDR1 is MNHNS and CDR2 is SASEGT in the germline V gene. CDR3 nucleotide sequence: TGTGCCAGCAGTACGGACAGGGGGCTTGGCTACACCTTC. Protein: CASSTDRGLGYTF.

This chain joins TRBV19 and TRBJ2-1; 8 bases match TRBD2. The CDR3 has 13 amino acids. Germline V gives CDR1 LNHDA, CDR2 SQIVND (reference sequence). The trim removed 5 bases at V and 8 bases at J, leaving 5 bases unmatched. CDR3 in DNA: TGTGCCAGTAGTCCCAGCGGGAGAGATGAGCAGTTCTTC. This translates into CASSPSGRDEQFF.

The CDR3 bases are TGTGCCTGGAGTGCGGCGGGGGGTGGCCAAGAGACCCAGTACTTC. Protein: CAWSAAGGGQETQYF. The chain combines TRBV30 with TRBJ2-5; 8 bases fit TRBD2. CDR1 is GTSNPN, CDR2 SVGIG, per germline (reference sequence). With 1 base clipped from V and 1 base from J, the junction kept 5 bases outside the gene matches. This CDR3 has 15 residues.

The CDR3 loop reads CASSDLLAEYKPGELFF. CDR3 in DNA: TGTGCCAGCAGTGACCTACTAGCGGAGTACAAGCCCGGGGAGCTGTTTTTT. The chain employs TRBV5-4 and TRBJ2-2; 8 nucleotides match TRBD2. This CDR3 has 17 residues. Germline CDR1 SGHNT, CDR2 YYREEE (reference sequence). V lost 5 bases and J lost 6; bases outside the gene matches: 15.

The rearrangement links TRBV5-6 to TRBJ1-1, with a tentative D call TRBD1 (5 bases). The germline V gene has CDR1 SGHDT and CDR2 YYEEEE. The CDR3 length is 15 residues. V lost 1 base, J lost 6 bases, and 16 bases lay in between. CDR3 residues: CASSLYNGGAAEAFF. CDR3 DNA sequence: TGTGCCAGCAGCTTGTATAACGGGGGAGCGGCTGAAGCTTTCTTT. Filled out from reference TRBV5-6 and TRBJ1-1, the complete variable domain reads DAGVTQSPTHLIKTRGQQVTLRCSPKSGHDTVSWYQQALGQGPQFIFQYYEEEERQRGNFPDRFSGHQFPNYSSELNVNALLLGDSALYLCASSLYNGGAAEAFFGQGTRLTVV.